These T cell receptor beta chains were read from a single sample in a study of T-cell reconstitution after alpha-beta-depleted transplantation in children. From the PCR reads, TCRdb called clonotypes with MiXCR, one entry per CDR3 protein. The sample lists 700,000 to 850,000 distinct CDR3 sequences, roughly 15% occurring once. The sequencing here drew on PBMCs, mostly from graft donor cells, taken 360 days after TCRalphabeta/CD19-depleted stem cell transplant. These receptors were collected from a male patient between 5 and 17 years old who had a stem cell transplant for acute lymphoblastic leukemia, so the T cells may come from the graft donor. Both conserved end residues are part of each CDR3. A D gene is named only where the DNA matches it firmly. Some rows mark clone size as missing; the rest say once, few, many or name a class of expanded clone.

V gene,D gene,clone size,J gene,CDR3 DNA,CDR3 protein
TRBV7-2,NA,NA,TRBJ2-3,TGTGCCACGGAGCGCACAGATACGCAGTATTTT,CATERTDTQYF
TRBV20-1,NA,NA,TRBJ2-7,TGCAGTGCTAACGGGGACTCCTACGAGCAGTACTTC,CSANGDSYEQYF
TRBV19,NA,once,TRBJ2-7,TGTGCCAGTAGGTACGGGGTTTTGGGCGAGCAGTACTTC,CASRYGVLGEQYF
TRBV11-2,NA,few,TRBJ1-2,TGTGCCAGCAGCTTTTCAGGCCCTAACTATGGCTACACCTTC,CASSFSGPNYGYTF
TRBV6-2/TRBV6-3,TRBD2,few,TRBJ2-3,TGTGCCAGCATTCTAGCGGGAGGCGTCACAGATACGCAGTATTTT,CASILAGGVTDTQYF
TRBV5-1,NA,few,TRBJ1-2,TGCGCCAGCGGGGAAGGGACGGGCTATGGCTACACCTTC,CASGEGTGYGYTF
TRBV11-3,NA,NA,TRBJ1-1,TGTGCCAGCAGCCCCGGGGCAGGTGGTTACACTGAAGCTTTCTTT,CASSPGAGGYTEAFF
TRBV20-1,NA,NA,TRBJ2-7,TGCAGTGCTAGAGGGGCCGTAGTAACCTACGAGCAGTACTTC,CSARGAVVTYEQYF
TRBV7-6,NA,few,TRBJ2-1,TGTGCCAGCAGCTTAGGCAGGCTCCCGAGCAATGAGCAGTTCTTC,CASSLGRLPSNEQFF
TRBV6-5,TRBD1,NA,TRBJ2-2,TGTGCCAGCAGTTACTCTGGGACAGACACCGGGGAGCTGTTTTTT,CASSYSGTDTGELFF
TRBV7-9,NA,NA,TRBJ2-1,TGTGCCAGCAGCTTGCGTGTCCATCCCTACAATGAGCAGTTCTTC,CASSLRVHPYNEQFF
TRBV7-9,NA,NA,TRBJ1-6,TGTGCCAGCAGCTCTCTCGTGGGGGGTTCACCCCTCCACTTT,CASSSLVGGSPLHF
TRBV7-3,TRBD2,NA,TRBJ2-1,TGTGCCAGCAGCCCCGGGACTAGCGGGAGATATAGCTACAATGAGCAGTTCTTC,CASSPGTSGRYSYNEQFF
TRBV7-2,TRBD2,few,TRBJ2-3,TGTGCCAGCAGCGCACTCGGGGGACTAGCGGGAGATACGCAGTATTTT,CASSALGGLAGDTQYF
TRBV5-1,TRBD2,once,TRBJ2-7,TGCGCCAGCAGCTTGCCCCGGAGGCTAGCGGAAAGCTCCTACGAGCAGTACTTC,CASSLPRRLAESSYEQYF
TRBV5-5,NA,NA,TRBJ2-1,TGTGCCAGCAGTTTGCCGACCACACATGAGCAGTTCTTC,CASSLPTTHEQFF
TRBV7-9,NA,few,TRBJ2-2,TGTGCCAGCAGCCCCTATCAAACCGGGGAGCTGTTTTTT,CASSPYQTGELFF
TRBV9,NA,few,TRBJ2-7,TGTGCCAGCAGCGTGGAGTGGGATCCGGCCTACGAGCAGTACTTC,CASSVEWDPAYEQYF
TRBV2,NA,few,TRBJ2-6,TGTGCCAGCAGTCCGCTGCGCTCTGGGGCCAACGTCCTGACTTTC,CASSPLRSGANVLTF
TRBV27,NA,few,TRBJ2-3,TGTGCCAGCAGTTGGTACCATTCAGCAGGCACAGATACGCAGTATTTT,CASSWYHSAGTDTQYF
TRBV5-1,NA,NA,TRBJ2-7,TGCGCCAGCAGCTTGGACGGACAGTGGTCCTACGAGCAGTACTTC,CASSLDGQWSYEQYF
TRBV24-1,NA,NA,TRBJ1-5,TGTGCCACCAGTGAGCCAGGATATCAGCCCCAGCATTTT,CATSEPGYQPQHF
TRBV6-1,TRBD1,few,TRBJ1-1,TGTGCCAGCAGTGAACATTGGGCAGGGGGCGACACTGAAGCTTTCTTT,CASSEHWAGGDTEAFF
TRBV5-1,TRBD2,NA,TRBJ2-3,TGCGCCAGCAGCTCCAGAGGGACTAGCGGGGTTAGCACAGATACGCAGTATTTT,CASSSRGTSGVSTDTQYF
TRBV27,TRBD2,NA,TRBJ2-2,TGTGCCAGCACCAATGGGGGGGGAGGCCTCACCGGGGAGCTGTTTTTT,CASTNGGGGLTGELFF
TRBV20-1,TRBD2,many,TRBJ2-1,TGCAGTGCTCAGAGAGGACTAGCATGGGATGAGCAGTTCTTC,CSAQRGLAWDEQFF
TRBV19,NA,NA,TRBJ2-7,TGTGCCAGTAGTGTGCCCGGGGGGCTCTACGAGCAGTACTTC,CASSVPGGLYEQYF
TRBV13,TRBD1,few,TRBJ1-1,TGTGCCAGCAGCTTGGACAGGGTAGGGACCCCGACAGGGACTGAAGCTTTCTTT,CASSLDRVGTPTGTEAFF
TRBV12-3/TRBV12-4,NA,NA,TRBJ2-3,TGTGCCAGCGTCCGCACAGATACGCAGTATTTT,CASVRTDTQYF
TRBV2,TRBD2,few,TRBJ2-1,TGTGCCAGCGGGCAGGGTGGGACTAGCGGGAGGGCATGTGAGCAGTTCTTC,CASGQGGTSGRACEQFF
TRBV12-3/TRBV12-4,TRBD2,NA,TRBJ2-3,TGTGCCAGCAGTTTCGGGAGGGTGGATACGCAGTATTTT,CASSFGRVDTQYF
TRBV12-3/TRBV12-4,NA,many,TRBJ2-7,TGTGCCAGCAGTCCCGGAGGCGCCTACGAGCAGTACTTC,CASSPGGAYEQYF
TRBV7-6,TRBD2,many,TRBJ2-1,TGTGCCAGCAGCGGGGGACTAGCGGGAGATGAGCAGTTCTTC,CASSGGLAGDEQFF
TRBV12-3/TRBV12-4,NA,few,TRBJ2-2,TGTGCCAGCAGTTTGGGCAGGGTGGGCACCGGGGAGCTGTTTTTT,CASSLGRVGTGELFF
TRBV12-3/TRBV12-4,NA,few,TRBJ2-7,TGTGCCAGCAGAGAGAAAAGCAGTTCCTCCTACGAGCAGTACTTC,CASREKSSSSYEQYF
TRBV5-6,NA,NA,TRBJ1-2,TGTGCCAGCAGCTTGGTAGGGGCTGACGGCTACACCTTC,CASSLVGADGYTF
TRBV12-3/TRBV12-4,NA,few,TRBJ2-5,TGTGCCAGCAGTTTAGCGGACAGTTCGAAAGAGACCCAGTACTTC,CASSLADSSKETQYF
TRBV4-1,NA,NA,TRBJ1-1,TGCGCCAGCAGCCAACCCTCTCGGGGATCTGGGAAGCTACAAGCTTTCTTT,CASSQPSRGSGKLQAFF
TRBV12-3/TRBV12-4,NA,few,TRBJ2-7,TGTGCCAGCGCCCCACTCTTAAGGGGCGAGCAGTACTTC,CASAPLLRGEQYF
TRBV12-3/TRBV12-4,NA,few,TRBJ2-5,TGTGCCAGCAGCCTAGGGAATCTCCCCCAGTACTTC,CASSLGNLPQYF
TRBV10-3,TRBD1,many,TRBJ1-2,TGTGCCATCAGACAAGGACAGGGCGGCGGCTACACCTTC,CAIRQGQGGGYTF
TRBV5-1,NA,NA,TRBJ2-1,TGCGCCAGCAGCTTTGACGTGGGCTCCTACAATGAGCAGTTCTTC,CASSFDVGSYNEQFF
TRBV24-1,TRBD1,NA,TRBJ2-1,TGTGCCACCAGCCCCGGGACAGGGGGCAAGGATGAGCAGTTCTTC,CATSPGTGGKDEQFF
TRBV5-1,TRBD2,NA,TRBJ2-1,TGCGCCAGCAGCTTGGGGACTAGAGGAACCTACAATGAGCAGTTCTTC,CASSLGTRGTYNEQFF
TRBV12-3/TRBV12-4,TRBD2,many,TRBJ2-7,TGTGCCAGCAGTGACCGGCTAGCGGGACTCTACGAGCAGTACTTC,CASSDRLAGLYEQYF
TRBV6-5,TRBD1,NA,TRBJ1-2,TGTGCCAGCAGTTCCCCCCGGGACAGGAGCGTTGAAGCTAACTATGGCTACACCTTC,CASSSPRDRSVEANYGYTF
TRBV5-1,NA,few,TRBJ2-6,TGCGCCAGCAGCTTGGACCACTGGAGTCTCGGGGCCAACGTCCTGACTTTC,CASSLDHWSLGANVLTF
TRBV10-3,TRBD2,few,TRBJ2-1,TGTGCCATCACCGGACTAGCGGGACATAACAATGAGCAGTTCTTC,CAITGLAGHNNEQFF
TRBV7-2,NA,NA,TRBJ2-3,TGTGCCAGCAGCTTACGGCGAATCGTTGCGGCAGATACGCAGTATTTT,CASSLRRIVAADTQYF
TRBV11-2,NA,NA,TRBJ2-1,TGTGCCAGCAGCAGGGCGTGGGCTGGGTATGAGCAGTTCTTC,CASSRAWAGYEQFF
TRBV10-3,NA,NA,TRBJ1-4,TGTGCCATCAGAGGGTCAACTAATGAAAAACTGTTTTTT,CAIRGSTNEKLFF
TRBV20-1,TRBD2,few,TRBJ2-7,TGCAGTGCTAGAGATCCCCTAGCGGGCTACGAGCAGTACTTC,CSARDPLAGYEQYF